These 23 T cell receptor beta chains were sequenced from one sample in a study of blood T cell repertoires in COVID-19. Sequenced by immunoSEQ multiplex PCR; TCRdb stores in-frame clones only, minus some. The sample gives approximately 40,000 clones, approximately 84% of which show up once; approximately 14% is in the top ten. Sequencing was carried out using peripheral blood. The receptors here all came from a human donor in a cohort sampled during active COVID-19.

The V gene is TRBV6-4, the J gene TRBJ2-3; 8 bases map to TRBD2. The CDR3 spans 14 residues. Germline V gene sequence: CDR1 MRHNA, CDR2 SNTAGT. V shed 4 bases and J 6 bases; nucleotides not matched to a gene: 6. CDR3 sequence (DNA): TGTGCCAGCAGTGGGAAGCGGGGGATGGATACGCAGTATTTT. It yields the protein CASSGKRGMDTQYF.

The rearrangement joins TRBV3-1 (or the pseudogene TRBV3-2) to TRBJ2-2, with no clear D. This CDR3 has 12 residues. Germline CDR1 reads LGHDT; CDR2 reads YNNKEL (reference sequence). Trimming stripped 1 base from V and 16 bases from J, with 13 bases between. CDR3 amino acids: CASSQGSDWQFF. As DNA, the CDR3 is TGTGCCAGCAGCCAAGGAAGTGATTGGCAGTTTTTT.

The chain uses TRBV2 and TRBJ2-7, with 10 bases identical to TRBD1. The CDR3 is made up of 15 amino acids. V shed 5 bases, J shed 6 bases, and the junction held 10 bases outside the gene matches. From germline, CDR1 is SNHLY and CDR2 FYNNEI. CDR3 DNA sequence: TGTGCCAGCAGTACCCCCGACAGGGGGCTTGGCGAGCAGTACTTC. It encodes CASSTPDRGLGEQYF.

The V gene is TRBV9, the J gene TRBJ1-3, with D possibly TRBD1 on 6 matching bases. The CDR3 has 14 residues. CDR1 is SGDLS and CDR2 is YYNGEE in the germline V gene. Trimming pared 0 bases from V and 2 bases from J, leaving 6 bases between. Written as DNA, the CDR3 is TGTGCCAGCAGCGTAGACAGGGCTGGAAACACCATATATTTT. This codes for CASSVDRAGNTIYF.

V gene TRBV7-2 combines with J gene TRBJ2-5; 7 nucleotides agree with TRBD2. Trimming removed 0 bases from V and 6 bases from J; junction bases left unmatched: 7. Per the germline V gene, CDR1 is SGHTA and CDR2 is FQGNSA. The CDR3 has 15 residues. The CDR3 here is CASSLAYGGSKTQYF. CDR3 in DNA: TGTGCCAGCAGCTTAGCGTACGGGGGGAGTAAGACCCAGTACTTC.

The V call is TRBV6-1, the J call TRBJ2-1; 7 bases agree with TRBD1. CDR3 length: 14 amino acids. CDR1 MNHNS and CDR2 SASEGT come from the germline V gene. The V segment lost 3 bases and the J segment 3 bases; nucleotides outside the gene matches: 2. The CDR3 DNA reads as TGTGCCAGCAGTGACAGGGGGTTCTACAATGAGCAGTTCTTC. Protein product: CASSDRGFYNEQFF.

The rearrangement joins TRBV28 to TRBJ2-2; TRBD2 is a possible D gene (7 bases). CDR3 size: 15 residues. Germline V lookup: CDR1 MDHEN, CDR2 SYDVKM. V was cut by 3 bases and J by 5 bases, with 13 bases left in between. The CDR3 loop is CASSFGGRGTGELFF. The CDR3 bases are TGTGCCAGCAGTTTCGGAGGGAGGGGGACCGGGGAGCTGTTTTTT.

This clone was observed a single time. The rearrangement links TRBV5-1 to TRBJ2-5, with TRBD1 matching over 7 bases. The CDR3 has 14 amino acids. Germline values: CDR1 SGHRS, CDR2 YFSETQ. V was pared by 6 bases and J by 0 bases, with 5 bases of the junction left unmatched. The CDR3 bases are TGCGCCAGCACCGGGACAGCGCACCAAGAGACCCAGTACTTC. Its protein is CASTGTAHQETQYF.

The V and J genes are TRBV5-4 and TRBJ2-7, with 9 bases lining up with TRBD2. The CDR3 loop spans 15 amino acids. J was trimmed by 3 bases and V by 2 bases; bases with no gene match: 6. Germline CDR1 SGHNT, CDR2 YYREEE (reference sequence). This CDR3 is CASSLSTSGFYEQYF. DNA of the CDR3: TGTGCCAGCAGCTTATCGACTAGCGGTTTCTACGAGCAGTACTTC.

The CDR3 loop reads CASSQDPGTDTQYF. Here the CDR3 DNA reads TGTGCCAGCAGCCAAGATCCGGGCACAGATACGCAGTATTTT. The J gene is TRBJ2-3, the V gene TRBV3-1 (or the pseudogene TRBV3-2); D not resolved. This CDR3 comprises 14 residues. Germline V lookup: CDR1 LGHDT, CDR2 YNNKEL (reference sequence). V lost 0 bases and J lost 1, with 5 bases in between.

This clone was counted once. The genes are TRBV2 and TRBJ1-5; no clear D gene. The ends were cut back, 3 bases at V and 2 bases at J, with 8 bases in the middle. This CDR3 comprises 14 residues. In germline, CDR1 is SNHLY, CDR2 FYNNEI. This chain's CDR3 is CASSETQRNQPQHF. CDR3 DNA: TGTGCCAGCAGTGAGACACAGCGCAATCAGCCCCAGCATTTT.

The chain carries TRBV20-1 and TRBJ1-2; D not certain. Germline loops: CDR1 DFQATT, CDR2 SNEGSKA (reference sequence). The CDR3 runs to 11 residues. V was clipped by 6 bases and J by 8 bases, with 13 bases between them. The CDR3, as DNA: TGCAGTGCCCTGATTCAGGTCGGCTACACCTTC. This encodes CSALIQVGYTF.

The chain couples TRBV19 to TRBJ2-3; 9 bases match TRBD2. Germline V gene lookup returns CDR1 LNHDA and CDR2 SQIVND (reference sequence). This CDR3 comprises 15 residues. Trimming at V came to 8 bases and at J to 6 bases, leaving 12 bases not matched to a gene. In DNA, the CDR3 is TGTGCCAGTCGCCGCCCGGGACTAGCCGGGGATACGCAGTATTTT. As protein: CASRRPGLAGDTQYF.

This rearrangement joins TRBV5-4 to TRBJ2-3; tentatively, D is TRBD2 (6 bases). Germline V lookup: CDR1 SGHNT, CDR2 YYREEE (reference sequence). Trimming shortened V by 3 bases and J by 4 bases, and 18 bases separated the two germline ends. The CDR3 is 16 residues long. The CDR3: CASSSGRSPSADTQYF. The CDR3 region has the DNA TGTGCCAGCAGCTCGGGGAGGAGCCCCAGCGCAGATACGCAGTATTTT.

The rearrangement uses TRBV20-1 and TRBJ2-5, with 8 nucleotides matching TRBD2. V was pared by 3 bases and J by 5 bases, with 14 bases of the junction left unmatched. The CDR3 is 16 residues long. Germline lookup yields CDR1 DFQATT and CDR2 SNEGSKA (reference sequence). In nucleotides, the CDR3 is TGCAGTGCTAGTGTCGCGCGGGGGGCGACGGAGGAGACCCAGTACTTC. Translating gives CSASVARGATEETQYF.

For the CDR3, the DNA is TGTGCCAGCAGTCCGGGACAATACGCGAACACCGGGGAGCTGTTTTTT. Its protein product is CASSPGQYANTGELFF. V gene TRBV2 combines with J gene TRBJ2-2; maybe TRBD1 (6 bases). V was clipped by 5 bases and J by 0 bases, with 13 bases between them. CDR1 and CDR2 (germline): SNHLY, FYNNEI. This CDR3 has 16 amino acids.

The chain recombines TRBV6-5 with TRBJ1-3; unclear D gene. The V end lost 2 bases, the J end lost 7 bases, and 9 bases lay between the germline ends. Looked up from germline, CDR1 is MNHEY and CDR2 is SVGAGI. This CDR3 has 13 residues. CDR3 protein: CASSYVGGNTIYF. The CDR3 DNA is TGTGCCAGCAGTTACGTTGGTGGCAACACCATATATTTT.

The rearrangement links TRBV3-1 (or the pseudogene TRBV3-2) to TRBJ1-4; D may be TRBD1 (5 bases). This CDR3 has 14 amino acids. V lost 1 base and J 10 bases, leaving 13 bases between the germline ends. Germline V lookup: CDR1 LGHDT, CDR2 YNNKEL (reference sequence). The CDR3 loop is CASSQGNAGGKLFF. CDR3 DNA sequence: TGTGCCAGCAGCCAAGGAAACGCGGGGGGAAAACTGTTTTTT.

The chain recombines TRBV23-1 with TRBJ2-7; 8 bases line up with TRBD1. TRBV23-1 is known as an ORF, though its function is uncertain. There are 17 residues in the CDR3. The trim removed 5 bases at V and 3 bases at J, leaving 15 bases unmatched. DNA of the CDR3: TGCGCCAGCAGTGGGGGACAGGCTCAACTCGGGGTCTACGAGCAGTACTTC. Its translation is CASSGGQAQLGVYEQYF.

The chain employs TRBV10-2 and TRBJ2-3; D call uncertain. There are 11 residues in the CDR3. Germline V gene lookup returns CDR1 WSHSY and CDR2 SAAADI. The ends were cut back, 3 bases at V and 6 bases at J, with 4 bases in the middle. The CDR3 protein is CASSDQDTQYF. The CDR3 nucleotides are TGCGCCAGCAGTGATCAGGATACGCAGTATTTT.

The rearrangement joins TRBV5-1 to TRBJ1-1; maybe TRBD1 (5 bases). This CDR3 is built from 14 residues. Germline CDR1 SGHRS, CDR2 YFSETQ. The germline V and J ends were trimmed by 3 bases and 7 bases, with 16 bases remaining between them. The CDR3 loop is CASSSLTGDGEAFF. The CDR3 DNA follows: TGCGCCAGCAGCTCCCTAACAGGAGACGGTGAAGCTTTCTTT.

CDR3 in DNA: TGCGCCAGCAGTATATCTCCGGGACTAGCGGCGACAGAGACCCAGTACTTC. This codes for CASSISPGLAATETQYF. The V and J genes are TRBV5-1 and TRBJ2-5, with TRBD2 identical over 11 bases. With V trimmed by 5 bases and J by 4 bases, 13 bases remained unmatched. Per the germline V gene, CDR1 is SGHRS and CDR2 is YFSETQ. The CDR3 length is 17 residues.

V is TRBV21-1 and J is TRBJ2-3; the listed D gene, TRBD1, was not tested against the DNA. TRBV21-1 is shown as a pseudogene. This CDR3 is built from 15 residues. The CDR3: CASSKAGASTDTQYF. The CDR3, as DNA: TGTGCCAGCAGCAAAGCGGGCGCCTCTACAGATACGCAGTATTTT.